These 24 T cell receptor beta chains originate from one sample sequenced in a study of CD8 T cells in Susac syndrome (dated by TCRdb to between 2018 and 2021). Libraries were made using the immunoSEQ multiplex PCR assay. RNA was extracted using the RNeasy kit, and roughly 0.45 to 1 microgram was reverse transcribed with random hexamers. Using fastp trimming at Q25 and MiXCR clonotype assembly, TCRdb reanalyzed the public sequencing data and kept in-frame beta chains. Rows merge per CDR3 protein into single entries with the most common DNA and genes. The sample table records about 130,000 distinct CDR3 sequences; over 90% of these occur just once. The ten largest account for roughly 0.12% of the sample. Input material: CD4+ T cells from PBMCs. Every receptor here comes from a human donor in good health.

The chain combines TRBV29-1 with TRBJ2-7, with 8 bases fitting TRBD1. This CDR3 region has 13 residues. The V gene end was trimmed by 6 bases and the J gene end by 3 bases; junction bases not matched to a gene: 7. Per germline, CDR1 SQVTM and CDR2 ANQGSEA. For the CDR3, the DNA is TGCAGCGTCTCGACAGGGGCCAACTACGAGCAGTACTTC. It specifies CSVSTGANYEQYF.

This CDR3 reads CASSPTSTDTQYF. The CDR3 nucleotides read TGTGCCAGCTCACCGACTAGCACAGATACGCAGTATTTT. J is TRBJ2-3 and V is TRBV18; no reliable D call. The germline V gene has CDR1 KGHSH and CDR2 LQKENI. V lost 3 bases, J lost 0 bases, and 4 bases lay in between. The CDR3 sequence is 13 residues long. Variable domain in full (rest from reference TRBV18 and TRBJ2-3): NAGVMQNPRHLVRRRGQEARLRCSPMKGHSHVYWYRQLPEEGLKFMVYLQKENIIDESGMPKERFSAEFPKEGPSILRIQQVVRGDSAAYFCASSPTSTDTQYFGPGTRLTVL.

The V call is TRBV3-1, the J call TRBJ1-1; possibly TRBD1 for D (5 bases). Trimming took 1 base from V and 8 from J, leaving 8 bases between them. CDR1 and CDR2 from the germline V gene are LGHDT and YNNKEL (reference sequence). The CDR3 loop spans 12 amino acids. DNA of the CDR3: TGTGCCAGCAGCCAAGGGGGGAGGGAAGCTTTCTTT. Residues: CASSQGGREAFF.

V usage is TRBV18 and J usage is TRBJ2-1; 10 positions agree with TRBD2. V shed 0 bases, J shed 2 bases, and the junction held 1 base outside the gene matches. This CDR3 comprises 16 residues. CDR1 is KGHSH, CDR2 LQKENI, per germline. The CDR3: CASSPPTSGAYNEQFF. The CDR3 DNA reads TGTGCCAGCTCACCACCCACTAGCGGGGCCTACAATGAGCAGTTCTTC.

The genes are TRBV30 and TRBJ1-2, with TRBD1 as a possible D gene (5 bases). Germline CDR1 GTSNPN, CDR2 SVGIG (reference sequence). This CDR3 spans 14 amino acids. Trimming shortened V by 3 bases and J by 4 bases, and 15 bases separated the two germline ends. In nucleotides, the CDR3 is TGTGCCTGGAGAACTTTGGGGGTCGGCTATGGCTACACCTTC. As protein: CAWRTLGVGYGYTF.

CDR3 bases: TGTGCCTGCTCGGACAGGGGAGATCAGCCCCAGCATTTT. Translation gives CACSDRGDQPQHF. The chain is built from TRBV30 and TRBJ1-5; 9 bases line up with TRBD1. Losses at the gene ends were 6 bases for V and 5 bases for J; bases not matched to a gene: 5. This CDR3 region has 13 residues. Germline CDR1 reads GTSNPN; CDR2 reads SVGIG (reference sequence).

The chain joins TRBV12-3 or TRBV12-4 to TRBJ2-1, with no clear D. The CDR3 has 11 amino acids. V was shortened by 3 bases and J by 9 bases, with 6 bases between the two germline ends. CDR3 loop: CASSFVSEQFF. Here the CDR3 DNA reads TGTGCCAGCAGTTTTGTTAGTGAGCAGTTCTTC.

This clonotype has just one count. This chain links TRBV15 with TRBJ2-3, with D perhaps TRBD1 or TRBD2 (5 bases each). With 1 base removed from V and 6 bases from J, the gap between germline ends came to 14 bases. Per the germline V gene, CDR1 is LNHNV and CDR2 is YYDKDF (reference sequence). This CDR3 spans 15 amino acids. This chain's CDR3 is CATSRGDPDGDTQYF. DNA for the CDR3: TGTGCCACCAGCAGAGGGGACCCTGATGGGGATACGCAGTATTTT.

This rearrangement joins TRBV3-1 to TRBJ1-5, with D possibly TRBD1 on 5 matching bases. The ends were cut back, 0 bases at V and 3 bases at J, with 9 bases in the middle. CDR1 and CDR2 (germline): LGHDT, YNNKEL (reference sequence). The CDR3 covers 15 residues. As DNA, the CDR3 is TGTGCCAGCAGCCAAGAGGGGACCTACAATCAGCCCCAGCATTTT. Amino acids: CASSQEGTYNQPQHF.

The chain joins TRBV6-1 to TRBJ2-3, with a weak D call TRBD1 (6 bases). Germline assignment: CDR1 MNHNS and CDR2 SASEGT. Trimming left V 2 bases short and J 8 bases short, with 11 bases between. This CDR3 region has 13 residues. In nucleotides, the CDR3 is TGTGCCAGCAGTGAAAGGGACACGGGTACGCAGTATTTT. This gives the protein CASSERDTGTQYF.

The chain links TRBV5-1 to TRBJ2-7, with D hard to call. Germline V CDR1 and CDR2: SGHRS, YFSETQ. This CDR3 is built from 14 residues. Trimming shortened V by 2 bases and J by 0 bases, and 9 bases separated the two germline ends. The CDR3 DNA reads as TGCGCCAGCAGCTTCTGGACGGACTCCTACGAGCAGTACTTC. Its translation: CASSFWTDSYEQYF.

The chain recombines TRBV19 with TRBJ2-3, with D maybe TRBD1 (5 bases). The CDR3 sequence is 14 residues long. Germline loops: CDR1 LNHDA, CDR2 SQIVND (reference sequence). V lost 3 bases, J lost 4 bases, and 11 bases lay in between. The chain's CDR3 is CASSIRGIADTQYF. As DNA, the CDR3 is TGTGCCAGTAGTATTAGGGGCATCGCAGATACGCAGTATTTT.

Concerning this clonotype: At one of its ends the junction is not consistent with the germline gene, which may arise from a read error. The rearrangement links TRBV7-2 to TRBJ2-7; 7 bases are a match to TRBD1. Looked up from germline, CDR1 is SGHTA and CDR2 is FQGNSA. The CDR3 totals 13 residues. DNA of the CDR3: TGTGCCAGCAGGTTAGGACAGGACTACGAGCAGTACTTC. Translation gives CASRLGQDYEQYF.

Here the CDR3 DNA reads TGTGCCAGCAGTTTCCCCGGACCGTACAATGAGCAGTTCTTC. Translating gives CASSFPGPYNEQFF. The V and J genes are TRBV12-3 or TRBV12-4 and TRBJ2-1, with unresolved D. V lost 3 bases to trimming and J lost 4 bases, with 10 bases between them. The CDR3 is 14 amino acids.

The chain is built from TRBV20-1 and TRBJ1-1; the match to TRBD1 covers 11 bases. Per the germline V gene, CDR1 is DFQATT and CDR2 is SNEGSKA (reference sequence). After removal of 2 bases from V and 5 bases from J, the junction contained 16 bases not matched to a gene. This CDR3 is 18 amino acids long. CDR3 coding DNA: TGCAGTGCTAGAAATCCCGGGACAGGGGGGGCGCGGGATACTGAAGCTTTCTTT. It encodes CSARNPGTGGARDTEAFF.

J is TRBJ1-2 and V is TRBV6-2 or TRBV6-3; D uncertain. V lost 10 bases, J lost 0 bases, and 12 bases lay in between. The CDR3 is 13 residues long. Germline V gene sequence: CDR1 MNHEY, CDR2 SVGEGT. CDR3 region: CATRRGPNYGYTF. The CDR3 nucleotides read TGTGCCACCCGTCGTGGACCTAACTATGGCTACACCTTC.

CDR3 bases: TGTGCCAGCAGCTTAACATTTGGTGTCAGGGGGAACACTGAAGCTTTCTTT. As protein: CASSLTFGVRGNTEAFF. The rearrangement uses TRBV7-2 and TRBJ1-1; TRBD1 is a possible D gene (6 bases). Germline V gene lookup returns CDR1 SGHTA and CDR2 FQGNSA. V lost 2 bases and J lost 1, with 17 bases in between. This CDR3 is built from 17 residues.

The V and J genes are TRBV10-3 and TRBJ1-5; D remains unclear. CDR3 length: 15 amino acids. The V and J ends lost 4 bases and 2 bases respectively, with 12 bases between them. From germline, CDR1 is ENHRY and CDR2 SYGVKD. CDR3 region: CAISVGGGGNQPQHF. In DNA, the CDR3 is TGTGCCATCAGTGTGGGCGGAGGTGGCAATCAGCCCCAGCATTTT.

The chain has TRBV6-1 and TRBJ2-5; TRBD2 aligns across 13 bases. V shed 4 bases, J shed 1 base, and the junction held 0 bases outside the gene matches. CDR1 is MNHNS, CDR2 SASEGT, per germline. This CDR3 has 15 residues. CDR3 region: CASSGTSGGQETQYF. CDR3 coding DNA: TGTGCCAGCAGTGGGACTAGCGGGGGCCAAGAGACCCAGTACTTC.

The chain couples TRBV29-1 to TRBJ2-2; 7 bases map to TRBD2. CDR3 length: 13 residues. Germline V CDR1 and CDR2: SQVTM, ANQGSEA. The CDR3 is CASGKGSAGELFF. In DNA form, the CDR3 reads TGCGCGAGCGGGAAAGGGTCGGCCGGGGAGCTGTTTTTT.

This clonotype appeared a few times. This chain uses TRBV18 with TRBJ2-1, with 7 bases lining up with TRBD1. V lost 8 bases and J lost 7; bases outside the gene matches: 5. Germline CDR1 and CDR2: KGHSH and LQKENI. There are 12 residues in the CDR3. The DNA of the CDR3 is TGTGCCAGCAGCCCACAGGGGAATGAGCAGTTCTTC. Its protein is CASSPQGNEQFF.

V is TRBV11-2 and J is TRBJ2-7; D is possibly TRBD1 (5 bases). Germline CDR1 and CDR2: SGHAT and FQNNGV. The CDR3 loop spans 14 amino acids. With 0 bases removed from V and 3 bases from J, the gap between germline ends came to 9 bases. CDR3 DNA: TGTGCCAGCAGCTTAGACACAGGCTTCTACGAGCAGTACTTC. Amino acids: CASSLDTGFYEQYF. Full variable domain (rest looked up from reference TRBV11-2 and TRBJ2-7): EAGVAQSPRYKIIEKRQSVAFWCNPISGHATLYWYQQILGQGPKLLIQFQNNGVVDDSQLPKDRFSAERLKGVDSTLKIQPAKLEDSAVYLCASSLDTGFYEQYFGPGTRLTVT.

This sequence joins TRBV10-3 and TRBJ2-7; D gene ambiguous. This CDR3 comprises 11 residues. Trimming pared 10 bases from V and 7 bases from J, leaving 14 bases between. The germline CDR1 and CDR2 sequences are ENHRY and SYGVKD. DNA for the CDR3: TGTGCCACGAGGACGGATATAGAGCAGTACTTC. As protein: CATRTDIEQYF.

The rearrangement links TRBV2 to TRBJ1-5; no firm D call. V gave up 3 bases and J gave up 3 bases, with 9 bases separating them. The V gene's germline CDR1 is SNHLY and CDR2 FYNNEI. This CDR3 spans 14 amino acids. The DNA of the CDR3 is TGTGCCAGCAGTGACAAAGCACTCAATCAGCCCCAGCATTTT. Translating gives CASSDKALNQPQHF.